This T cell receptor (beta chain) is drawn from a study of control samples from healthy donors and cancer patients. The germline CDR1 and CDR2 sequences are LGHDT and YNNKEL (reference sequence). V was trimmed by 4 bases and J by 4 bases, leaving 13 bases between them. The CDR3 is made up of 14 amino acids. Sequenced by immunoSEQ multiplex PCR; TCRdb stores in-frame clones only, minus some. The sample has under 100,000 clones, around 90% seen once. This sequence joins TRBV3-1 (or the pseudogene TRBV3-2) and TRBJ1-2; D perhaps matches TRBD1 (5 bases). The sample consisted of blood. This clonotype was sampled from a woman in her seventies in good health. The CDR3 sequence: CASSPTTAIYGYTF. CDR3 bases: TGTGCCAGCAGCCCGACGACAGCTATCTATGGCTACACCTTC.